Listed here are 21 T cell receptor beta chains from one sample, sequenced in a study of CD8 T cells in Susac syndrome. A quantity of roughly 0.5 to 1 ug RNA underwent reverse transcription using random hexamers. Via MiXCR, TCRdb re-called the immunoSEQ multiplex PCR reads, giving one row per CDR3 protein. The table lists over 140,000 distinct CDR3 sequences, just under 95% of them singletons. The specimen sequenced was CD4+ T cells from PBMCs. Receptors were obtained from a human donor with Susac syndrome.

The CDR3 bases are TGTGCCAGCAGCCGGAGACAAGAGTGGACCCAGTACTTC. The encoded protein is CASSRRQEWTQYF. This chain links TRBV13 with TRBJ2-5; no firm D call. This CDR3 region has 13 residues. Germline CDR1 is PRHDT and CDR2 is FYEKMQ (reference sequence). Trimming cost V 5 bases and J 7 bases, with 14 bases left between them.

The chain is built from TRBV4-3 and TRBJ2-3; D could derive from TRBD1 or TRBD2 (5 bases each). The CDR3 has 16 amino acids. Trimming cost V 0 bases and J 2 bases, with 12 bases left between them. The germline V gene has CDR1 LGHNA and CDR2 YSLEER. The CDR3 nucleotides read TGCGCCAGCAGCCAAGATGAGTCGGGGCACACAGATACGCAGTATTTT. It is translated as CASSQDESGHTDTQYF.

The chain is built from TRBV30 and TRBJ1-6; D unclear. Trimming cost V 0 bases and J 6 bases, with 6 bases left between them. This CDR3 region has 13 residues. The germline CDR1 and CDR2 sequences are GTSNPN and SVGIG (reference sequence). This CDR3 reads CAWSVPGNSPLHF. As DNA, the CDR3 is TGTGCCTGGAGTGTACCGGGTAATTCACCCCTCCACTTT.

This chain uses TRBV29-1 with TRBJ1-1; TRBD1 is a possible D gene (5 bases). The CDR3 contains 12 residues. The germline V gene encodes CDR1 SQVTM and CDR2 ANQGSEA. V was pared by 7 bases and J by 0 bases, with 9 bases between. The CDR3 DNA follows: TGCAGCGGTGGGGGGATGAACACTGAAGCTTTCTTT. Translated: CSGGGMNTEAFF.

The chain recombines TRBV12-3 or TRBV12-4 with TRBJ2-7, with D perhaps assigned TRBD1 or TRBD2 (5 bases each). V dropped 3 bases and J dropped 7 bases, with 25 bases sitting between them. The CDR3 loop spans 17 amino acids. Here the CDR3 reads CASSFNTGDLAFGEQYF. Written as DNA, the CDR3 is TGTGCCAGCAGTTTCAACACCGGGGACCTTGCTTTCGGTGAGCAGTACTTC.

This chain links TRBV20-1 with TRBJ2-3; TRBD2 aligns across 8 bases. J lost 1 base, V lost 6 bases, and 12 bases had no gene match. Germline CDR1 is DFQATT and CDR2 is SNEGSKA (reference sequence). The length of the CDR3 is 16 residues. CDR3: CSAPTPGTSGTDTQYF. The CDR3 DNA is TGCAGTGCCCCCACCCCCGGGACTAGTGGCACAGATACGCAGTATTTT.

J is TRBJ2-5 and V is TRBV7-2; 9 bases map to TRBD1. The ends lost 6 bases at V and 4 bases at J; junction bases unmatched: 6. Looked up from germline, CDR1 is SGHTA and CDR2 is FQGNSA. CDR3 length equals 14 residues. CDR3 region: CASSPGQGGETQYF. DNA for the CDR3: TGTGCCAGCAGTCCGGGACAGGGTGGAGAGACCCAGTACTTC.

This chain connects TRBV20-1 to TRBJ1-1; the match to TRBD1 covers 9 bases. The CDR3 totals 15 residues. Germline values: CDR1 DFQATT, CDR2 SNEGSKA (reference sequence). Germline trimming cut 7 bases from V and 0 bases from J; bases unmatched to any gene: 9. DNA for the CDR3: TGCAGTGTTATGGACAGGGGTTTGGTGAACACTGAAGCTTTCTTT. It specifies CSVMDRGLVNTEAFF.

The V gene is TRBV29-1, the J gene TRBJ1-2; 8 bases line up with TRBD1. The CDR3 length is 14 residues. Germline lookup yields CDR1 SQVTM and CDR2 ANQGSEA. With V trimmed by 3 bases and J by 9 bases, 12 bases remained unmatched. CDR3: CSVESQGARLRYTF. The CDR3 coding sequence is TGCAGCGTTGAGTCCCAGGGGGCCCGGCTTCGCTACACCTTC.

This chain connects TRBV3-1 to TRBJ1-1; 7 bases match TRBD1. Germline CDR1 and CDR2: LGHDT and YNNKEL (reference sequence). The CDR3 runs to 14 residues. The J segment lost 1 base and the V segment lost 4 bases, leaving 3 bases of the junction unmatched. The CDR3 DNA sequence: TGTGCCAGCAGCCGCACAGGGGAGAACACTGAAGCTTTCTTT. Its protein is CASSRTGENTEAFF. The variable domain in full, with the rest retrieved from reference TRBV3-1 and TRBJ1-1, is DTAVSQTPKYLVTQMGNDKSIKCEQNLGHDTMYWYKQDSKKFLKIMFSYNNKELIINETVPNRFSPKSPDKAHLNLHINSLELGDSAVYFCASSRTGENTEAFFGQGTRLTVV.

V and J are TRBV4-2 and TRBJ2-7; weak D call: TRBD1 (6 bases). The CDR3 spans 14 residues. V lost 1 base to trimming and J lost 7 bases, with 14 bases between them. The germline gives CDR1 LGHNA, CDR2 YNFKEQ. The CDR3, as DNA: TGTGCCAGCAGCCAAGGCCAGGGGTACTGGGAGCAGTACTTC. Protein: CASSQGQGYWEQYF.

CDR3 loop: CAWSVRTSGANVLTF. CDR3 in DNA: TGTGCCTGGAGTGTCCGGACCTCTGGGGCCAACGTCCTGACTTTC. The rearrangement joins TRBV30 to TRBJ2-6, with no clear D. The length of the CDR3 is 15 residues. Per germline, CDR1 GTSNPN and CDR2 SVGIG (reference sequence). Trimming shortened V by 0 bases and J by 0 bases, and 6 bases separated the two germline ends.

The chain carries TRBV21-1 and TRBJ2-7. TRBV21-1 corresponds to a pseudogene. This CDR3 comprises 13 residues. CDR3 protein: CASSNRIDYEQYF. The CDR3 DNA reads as TGTGCCAGCAGCAATAGGATAGACTACGAGCAGTACTTC.

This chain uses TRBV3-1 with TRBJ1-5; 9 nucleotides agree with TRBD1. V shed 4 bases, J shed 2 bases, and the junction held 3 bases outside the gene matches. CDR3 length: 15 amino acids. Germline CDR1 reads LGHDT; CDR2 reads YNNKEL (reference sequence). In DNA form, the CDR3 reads TGTGCCAGCAGCCCTACAGGGGGCGGCAATCAGCCCCAGCATTTT. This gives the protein CASSPTGGGNQPQHF. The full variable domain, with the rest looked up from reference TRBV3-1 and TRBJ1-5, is DTAVSQTPKYLVTQMGNDKSIKCEQNLGHDTMYWYKQDSKKFLKIMFSYNNKELIINETVPNRFSPKSPDKAHLNLHINSLELGDSAVYFCASSPTGGGNQPQHFGDGTRLSIL.

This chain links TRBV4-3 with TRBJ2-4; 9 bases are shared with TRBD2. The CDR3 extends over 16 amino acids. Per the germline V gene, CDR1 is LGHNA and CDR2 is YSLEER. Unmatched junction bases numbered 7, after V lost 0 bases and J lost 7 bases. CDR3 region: CASSQEGLAGTNIQYF. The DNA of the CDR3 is TGCGCCAGCAGCCAAGAAGGCCTAGCGGGAACGAACATTCAGTACTTC.

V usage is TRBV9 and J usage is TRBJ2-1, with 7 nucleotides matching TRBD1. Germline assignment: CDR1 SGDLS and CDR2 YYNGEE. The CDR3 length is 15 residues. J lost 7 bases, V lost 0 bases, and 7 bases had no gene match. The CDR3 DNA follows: TGTGCCAGCAGCGTAGGGTTGGACAGGTCGAATGAGCAGTTCTTC. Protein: CASSVGLDRSNEQFF.

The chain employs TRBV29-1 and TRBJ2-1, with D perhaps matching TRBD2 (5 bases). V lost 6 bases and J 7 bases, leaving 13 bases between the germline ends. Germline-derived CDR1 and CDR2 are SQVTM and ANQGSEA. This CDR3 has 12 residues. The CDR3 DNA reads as TGCAGCGTAAGTCTATGGGAGAATGAGCAGTTCTTC. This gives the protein CSVSLWENEQFF.

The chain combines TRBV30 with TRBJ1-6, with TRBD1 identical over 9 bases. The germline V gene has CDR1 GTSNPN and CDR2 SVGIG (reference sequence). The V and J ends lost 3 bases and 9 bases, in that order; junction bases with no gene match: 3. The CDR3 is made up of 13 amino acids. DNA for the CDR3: TGTGCCTGGAGAGGGACAGGGTTTTCACCCCTCCACTTT. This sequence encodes CAWRGTGFSPLHF. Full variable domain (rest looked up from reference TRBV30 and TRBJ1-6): SQTIHQWPATLVQPVGSPLSLECTVEGTSNPNLYWYRQAAGRGLQLLFYSVGIGQISSEVPQNLSASRPQDRQFILSSKKLLLSDSGFYLCAWRGTGFSPLHFGNGTRLTVT.

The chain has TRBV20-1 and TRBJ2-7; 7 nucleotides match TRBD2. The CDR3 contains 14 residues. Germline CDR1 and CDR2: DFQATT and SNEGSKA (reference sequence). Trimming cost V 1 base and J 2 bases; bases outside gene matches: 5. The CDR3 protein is CSARGGGKTYEQYF. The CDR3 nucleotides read TGCAGTGCTAGAGGGGGGGGTAAGACCTACGAGCAGTACTTC.

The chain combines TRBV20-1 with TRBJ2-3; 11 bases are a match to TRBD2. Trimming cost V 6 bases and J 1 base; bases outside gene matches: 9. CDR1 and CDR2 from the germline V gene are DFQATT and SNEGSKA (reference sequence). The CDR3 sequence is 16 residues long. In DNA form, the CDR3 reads TGCAGTGCCCCAAATAGCGGGAGGGGTGGCACAGATACGCAGTATTTT. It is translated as CSAPNSGRGGTDTQYF.

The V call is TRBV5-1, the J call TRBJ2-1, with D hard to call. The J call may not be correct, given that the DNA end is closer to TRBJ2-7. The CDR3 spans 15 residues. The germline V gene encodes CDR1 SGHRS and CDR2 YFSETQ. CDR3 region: CASSSSTQTSAEQYF. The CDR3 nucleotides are TGCGCCAGCAGCTCATCGACCCAGACTTCCGCCGAGCAGTACTTC.